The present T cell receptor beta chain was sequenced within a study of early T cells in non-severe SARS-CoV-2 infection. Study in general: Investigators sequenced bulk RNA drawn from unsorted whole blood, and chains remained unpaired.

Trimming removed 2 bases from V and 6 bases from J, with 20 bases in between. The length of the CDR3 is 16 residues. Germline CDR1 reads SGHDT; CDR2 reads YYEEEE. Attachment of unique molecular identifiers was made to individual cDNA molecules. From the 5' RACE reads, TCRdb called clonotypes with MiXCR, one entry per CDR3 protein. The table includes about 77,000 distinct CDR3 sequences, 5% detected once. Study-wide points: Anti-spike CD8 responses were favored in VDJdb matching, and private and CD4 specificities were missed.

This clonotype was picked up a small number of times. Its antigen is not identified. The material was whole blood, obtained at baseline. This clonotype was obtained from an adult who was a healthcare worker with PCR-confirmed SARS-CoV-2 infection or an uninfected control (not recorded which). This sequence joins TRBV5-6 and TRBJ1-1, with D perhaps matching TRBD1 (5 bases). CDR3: CASSLLGGGSGAEAFF. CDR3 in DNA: TGTGCCAGCAGCTTACTAGGAGGAGGATCGGGGGCTGAAGCTTTCTTT. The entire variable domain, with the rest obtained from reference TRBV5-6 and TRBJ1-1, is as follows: DAGVTQSPTHLIKTRGQQVTLRCSPKSGHDTVSWYQQALGQGPQFIFQYYEEEERQRGNFPDRFSGHQFPNYSSELNVNALLLGDSALYLCASSLLGGGSGAEAFFGQGTRLTVV.